Listed below are T cell receptor beta chains from one sample, sequenced in a study of blood T cell repertoires in COVID-19. The method was immunoSEQ multiplex PCR; TCRdb's version includes in-frame clones alone and lacks a portion of them. The sample has hundreds of thousands of clones, approximately 89% seen once. Specimen: peripheral blood. The receptors derive from a woman aged 45-59 years with COVID-19, enrolled during active disease. The CDR3 runs from the conserved cysteine through the conserved F or W. Fields, in order: V gene, J gene, D gene, clone size, CDR3 DNA, CDR3 protein. The D gene is left open where the match is weak. Not every row has a clone size; where given, it reads once, few, many or a size class.

TRBV7-2	TRBJ1-5	NA	few	TGTGCCAGCAGCTTAGGAGACGTAGCGGGTCAGCCCCAGCATTTT	CASSLGDVAGQPQHF
TRBV25-1	TRBJ1-1	TRBD1	NA	TGTGCCAGCAGTATAGGGACAGGAGGCGAAGCTTTCTTT	CASSIGTGGEAFF
TRBV29-1	TRBJ1-1	TRBD1	once	TGCAGCGTTGTAAGCACAGGGGTTACTGAAGCTTTCTTT	CSVVSTGVTEAFF
TRBV28	TRBJ1-2	NA	NA	TGTGCCAGCAGTTTCGGGAGCGGCGGTAACTATGGCTACACCTTC	CASSFGSGGNYGYTF
TRBV12-5	TRBJ1-1	TRBD1	NA	TGTGCTAGTGGTTTGGGCGTCGACAGGGGAGCTTTCTTT	CASGLGVDRGAFF
TRBV19	TRBJ2-3	NA	NA	TGTGCCAGTAGTCGTAACTCTTACACAGATACGCAGTATTTT	CASSRNSYTDTQYF
TRBV10-3	TRBJ2-1	NA	NA	TGTGCCATCAGCGGAGGACGTGAGCAGTTCTTC	CAISGGREQFF
TRBV5-6	TRBJ1-4	NA	NA	TGTGCCAGCAGCTTGGCCGGCAGGGAGGATGAAAAACTGTTTTTT	CASSLAGREDEKLFF
TRBV12-3/TRBV12-4	TRBJ1-2	NA	NA	TGTGCCAGCACCCGTAGGGGGGGGAATGGCTACACCTTC	CASTRRGGNGYTF
TRBV18	TRBJ2-3	NA	NA	TGTGCCAGCTCACCATGGGCGGGGCGCACAGATACGCAGTATTTT	CASSPWAGRTDTQYF
TRBV14	TRBJ1-6	TRBD1	NA	TGTGCCAGCACCTCAGGACAGGGTTCACCCCTCCACTTT	CASTSGQGSPLHF
TRBV5-1	TRBJ1-1	NA	NA	TGCGCCAGCAGCTTGGCTCGCGTGAACACTGAAGCTTTCTTT	CASSLARVNTEAFF
TRBV6-6	TRBJ1-2	NA	NA	TGTGCCAGCAGCCGGTACAGGGTCCCTAACTATGGCTACACCTTC	CASSRYRVPNYGYTF
TRBV30	TRBJ1-3	TRBD1	NA	TGTGCCTGTCAACCGGGACAGTCGGGAAACACCATATATTTT	CACQPGQSGNTIYF
TRBV19	TRBJ1-3	NA	once	TGTGCCAGTAGTATCGGGGCCCCGGGACTCACTATGAACACCATATATTTT	CASSIGAPGLTMNTIYF
TRBV28	TRBJ2-2	TRBD1	NA	TGTGCCAGCAGCTACCGGGACAGGGACACCGGGGAGCTGTTTTTT	CASSYRDRDTGELFF
TRBV5-1	TRBJ1-1	TRBD1	NA	TGCGCCAGCAGCGTTATACAGGGGGCGCGAAATGAAGCTTTCTTT	CASSVIQGARNEAFF
TRBV5-5	TRBJ1-2	NA	NA	TGTGCCAGCAGCTTGGGGGCAGGGGACGTGTATGGCTACACCTTC	CASSLGAGDVYGYTF
TRBV20-1	TRBJ1-1	NA	NA	TGCAGTGCTAGTCCAGGGGACACTGAAGCTTTCTTT	CSASPGDTEAFF
TRBV5-1	TRBJ2-6	NA	NA	TGCGCCAGCAGCTTCGGAAGGGACACCATCTCTGGGGCCAACGTCCTGACTTTC	CASSFGRDTISGANVLTF
TRBV5-4	TRBJ1-2	NA	NA	TGTGCCAGCAGCTTGGTGCCAGGGAGGGACTATGGCTACACCTTC	CASSLVPGRDYGYTF
TRBV5-6	TRBJ2-3	NA	NA	TGTGCCAGCAGCCGAGGGCAGGGGTGGACTTCTAGCACAGATACGCAGTATTTT	CASSRGQGWTSSTDTQYF
TRBV3-1/TRBV3-2	TRBJ2-3	NA	NA	TGTGCCAGCAGCCCTGGAGGGGCAGATACGCAGTATTTT	CASSPGGADTQYF
TRBV2	TRBJ1-1	NA	NA	TGTGCCAGCAGTGGACAGGTTAACACTGAAGCTTTCTTT	CASSGQVNTEAFF
TRBV19	TRBJ2-5	TRBD1	once	TGTGCCACCACGGACAGGTTCGAGACCCAGTACTTC	CATTDRFETQYF
TRBV24-1	TRBJ2-3	NA	once	TGTGCCACCAGTGCCCCGGAACAGGAAGGAACAGATACGCAGTATTTT	CATSAPEQEGTDTQYF
TRBV6-5	TRBJ1-2	NA	NA	TGTGCCAGCAGTTCGGAGATCTATGGCTACACCTTC	CASSSEIYGYTF
TRBV7-9	TRBJ1-4	TRBD1	NA	TGTGCCATATCTTTGGGACAGCAAGCAACTAATGAAAAACTGTTTTTT	CAISLGQQATNEKLFF
TRBV21-1	TRBJ2-7	NA	NA	TGTGCCACCGGATCCCGGGACAGAAGCTACGAGCAGTACTTC	CATGSRDRSYEQYF
TRBV18	TRBJ2-1	NA	NA	TGTGCCAGCTCACCAGGGCGGCGGGTCTCCTACAATGAGCAGTTCTTC	CASSPGRRVSYNEQFF
TRBV19	TRBJ1-6	NA	NA	TGTGCCAGCCGCGAACCAGGGGTTAATTCACCCCTCCACTTT	CASREPGVNSPLHF
TRBV21-1	TRBJ1-1	NA	NA	TGTGCCAGCAGCAAAGGGCCAGGGGAACGGGTCACTGAAGCTTTCTTT	CASSKGPGERVTEAFF
TRBV30	TRBJ1-1	TRBD1	NA	TGTGCCTGGGTCGAGTGGACAGGGGCTGAAGCTTTCTTT	CAWVEWTGAEAFF
TRBV21-1	TRBJ2-7	NA	few	TGTGCCAGCAGCCCCTCTAAGCAGGAGGGGTTAACTTACGAGCAGTACTTC	CASSPSKQEGLTYEQYF
TRBV19	TRBJ1-1	NA	once	TGTGCCAGTAGTATCGGAGGGCTGAACACTGAAGCTTTCTTT	CASSIGGLNTEAFF
TRBV3-1/TRBV3-2	TRBJ2-7	NA	NA	TGTGCCAGCAGCCAAGGAACAGGGACGTTCTACGAGCAGTACTTC	CASSQGTGTFYEQYF
TRBV7-2	TRBJ2-7	TRBD1	NA	TGTGCCAGCAGCTTAGGAGGGGGACAGGGGCCCTACGAGCAGTACTTC	CASSLGGGQGPYEQYF
TRBV2	TRBJ1-3	NA	NA	TGTGCCAGCAGTGAAAGACAGAATGGAAACACCATATATTTT	CASSERQNGNTIYF
TRBV5-6	TRBJ2-3	NA	NA	TGTGCCAGCAGCGGAGACAGGTCTATTTCGAATACAGATACGCAGTATTTT	CASSGDRSISNTDTQYF
TRBV6-5	TRBJ1-1	NA	NA	TGTGCCAGCAGTTACTCGGTCAGGGGGAACACTGAAGCTTTCTTT	CASSYSVRGNTEAFF
TRBV7-6	TRBJ2-4	NA	once	TGTGCCAGCAGCTTCGGGGACATTCAGTACTTC	CASSFGDIQYF
TRBV5-8	TRBJ2-2	TRBD1	NA	TGTGCCAGCAGCTTTACAGGGGTTGTCGGGGAGCTGTTTTTT	CASSFTGVVGELFF
TRBV5-1	TRBJ2-7	TRBD2	NA	TGCGCCAGCAAGGTCCTAAGTCTAGCGGGGGAAAACGAGCAGTACTTC	CASKVLSLAGENEQYF
TRBV6-6	TRBJ1-5	NA	NA	TGTGCCAGCAGTTACGCCGTCGGTCGCAATCAGCCCCAGCATTTT	CASSYAVGRNQPQHF
TRBV15	TRBJ2-7	NA	NA	TGTGCCACCAGCAGAGATCGACAGAGCTCCTACGAGCAGTACTTC	CATSRDRQSSYEQYF
TRBV12-3/TRBV12-4	TRBJ2-5	TRBD1	NA	TGTGCCAGCAGTTTGAACAGGGGTGAGACCCAGTACTTC	CASSLNRGETQYF
TRBV24-1	TRBJ1-6	TRBD1	NA	TGTGCCACCAGTGATGGGAACAGGGGGAATAATTCACCCCTCCACTTT	CATSDGNRGNNSPLHF
TRBV18	TRBJ1-1	NA	NA	TGTGCCAGCTCACCCCAACGGGGAGTATCTGGTACTGAAGCTTTCTTT	CASSPQRGVSGTEAFF
TRBV5-1	TRBJ2-7	TRBD1	NA	TGCGCCAGCAGCTCGCCGGGACAGGGGACTCGGCAGTACTTC	CASSSPGQGTRQYF
TRBV27	TRBJ2-1	NA	NA	TGTGCCAGCAGTTTCAGGGACGGCGGGGATGAGCAGTTCTTC	CASSFRDGGDEQFF
TRBV6-2/TRBV6-3	TRBJ2-5	TRBD1	NA	TGTGCCAGCAGTAAAGACCCCGGGACAGCCCAAGAGACCCAGTACTTC	CASSKDPGTAQETQYF